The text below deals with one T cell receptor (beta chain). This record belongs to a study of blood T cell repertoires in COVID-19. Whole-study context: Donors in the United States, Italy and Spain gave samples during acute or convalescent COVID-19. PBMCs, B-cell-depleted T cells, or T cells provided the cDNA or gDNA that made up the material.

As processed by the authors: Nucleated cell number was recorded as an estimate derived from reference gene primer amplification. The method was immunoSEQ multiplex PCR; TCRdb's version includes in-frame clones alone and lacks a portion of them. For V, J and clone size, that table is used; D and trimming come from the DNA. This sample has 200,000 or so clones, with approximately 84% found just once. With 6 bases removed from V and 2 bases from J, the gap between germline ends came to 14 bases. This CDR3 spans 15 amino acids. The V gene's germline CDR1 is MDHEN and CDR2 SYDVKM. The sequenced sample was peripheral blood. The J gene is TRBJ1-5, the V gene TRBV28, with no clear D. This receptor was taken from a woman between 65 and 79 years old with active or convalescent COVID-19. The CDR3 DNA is TGTGCCAGCAGGATCCAGTCCTCCGGCAATCAGCCCCAGCATTTT. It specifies CASRIQSSGNQPQHF.